This T cell receptor (beta chain) comes out of a study of T cell changes during pregnancy in multiple sclerosis (dated by TCRdb to about 2019). Looking at the study overall: The study looked at changes in the T cell repertoire across pregnancy in women with multiple sclerosis.

This clone was observed a single time. No antigen is known for it. There are no base qualities to consult, and no much larger clone falls within one base. Receptor amplification or capture employed the immunoSEQ multiplex PCR assay. What TCRdb holds here is the immuneACCESS table cut down to in-frame rearrangements. Part of the clones is not present; checked against another copy, under half of the missing clones reflect an unresolved V gene, and the others are unexplained. The sample table lists roughly 40,000 clones, about 90% of them with a count of one. The ten largest make up about 2.1% of the sample. V loses 7 bases, J loses 1 base, and the germline ends lie 14 bases apart. Including cysteine and phenylalanine, the CDR3 has 14 amino acids. Of the read, only the CDR3 DNA is kept; its 42 bases are in frame from base 1. The germline V gene provides CDR1 SGDLS and CDR2 YYNGEE.

The chain uses TRBV9 and TRBJ1-1; confidence is insufficient to name the D gene. This clonotype was obtained from a female donor in good health, enrolled as a control in a pregnancy study. Material: CD4+ T cells from peripheral blood mononuclear cells, obtained after pregnancy. CDR3 reads: CASEPGVSNTEAFF. The nucleotide sequence reads TGTGCCAGCGAGCCCGGGGTTTCGAACACTGAAGCTTTCTTT.